This T cell receptor (beta chain) is drawn from a study of blood T cell repertoires in COVID-19. Deletions cut 1 base from V and 2 bases from J, with 8 bases between. Germline CDR1 ENHRY, CDR2 SYGVKD. CDR3 length: 14 amino acids. The repertoire was sequenced with immunoSEQ multiplex PCR; TCRdb's copy has only in-frame clones and lacks some. The table shows about 300,000 clones, with about 84% occurring only once. The rearrangement links TRBV10-3 to TRBJ1-1, with TRBD1 as a possible D gene (5 bases). Sample: peripheral blood. The TCR comes from a woman between 50 and 59 years old with acute or convalescent COVID-19. CDR3 DNA sequence: TGTGCCATCAGTGAGTGGCAGGGAAACACTGAAGCTTTCTTT. Its translation is CAISEWQGNTEAFF.